This section outlines one TCR beta chain sequence together with its context. The antigen remains unidentified. This specimen belongs to a study of CD8+ T cells in alopecia areata. Broader study findings: Normal scalp showed lower clonality than lesional scalp, especially alopecia totalis/universalis. Shared TCR sequences were less clear between patients than in mice, possibly partly from HLA diversity.

In each case, RNA was isolated and then reverse transcribed into cDNA as the sequencing template. Profiling relied on immunoSEQ multiplex PCR, and the TCRdb table lists in-frame clones only, not all of them. The table shows some 110,000 clones, with roughly 66% occurring only once. The CDR3 loop spans 14 amino acids. Trimming stripped 0 bases from V and 1 base from J, with 7 bases between. Germline V gene lookup returns CDR1 MNHNY and CDR2 SVGAGI (reference sequence). Sequencing was done on a sample of CD4+ T cells sorted from blood. The chain couples TRBV6-6 to TRBJ2-7, with unresolved D. This clonotype originated in a human donor in good health. The CDR3 nucleotides read TGTGCCAGCAGTTACTCCTGGCAGTCCTACGAGCAGTACTTC. Its translation is CASSYSWQSYEQYF.